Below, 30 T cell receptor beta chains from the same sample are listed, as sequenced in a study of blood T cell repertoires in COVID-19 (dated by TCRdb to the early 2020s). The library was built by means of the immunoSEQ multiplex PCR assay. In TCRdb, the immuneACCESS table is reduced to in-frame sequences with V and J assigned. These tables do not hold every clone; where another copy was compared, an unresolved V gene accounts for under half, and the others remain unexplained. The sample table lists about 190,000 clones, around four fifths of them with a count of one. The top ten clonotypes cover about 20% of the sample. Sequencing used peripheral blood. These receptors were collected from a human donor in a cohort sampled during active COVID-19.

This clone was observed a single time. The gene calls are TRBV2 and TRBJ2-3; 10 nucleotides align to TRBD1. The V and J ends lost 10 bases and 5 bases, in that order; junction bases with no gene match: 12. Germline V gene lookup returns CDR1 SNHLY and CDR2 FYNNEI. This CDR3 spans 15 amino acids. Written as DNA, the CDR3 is TGTGCCAACGGCGCCCGGGACAGGGGAAAAGATACGCAGTATTTT. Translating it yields CANGARDRGKDTQYF.

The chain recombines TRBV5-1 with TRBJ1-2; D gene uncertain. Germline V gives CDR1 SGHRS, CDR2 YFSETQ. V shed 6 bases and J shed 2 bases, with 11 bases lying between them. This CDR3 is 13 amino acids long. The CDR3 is CASTGEGNYGYTF. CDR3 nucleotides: TGCGCCAGCACCGGAGAGGGCAACTATGGCTACACCTTC.

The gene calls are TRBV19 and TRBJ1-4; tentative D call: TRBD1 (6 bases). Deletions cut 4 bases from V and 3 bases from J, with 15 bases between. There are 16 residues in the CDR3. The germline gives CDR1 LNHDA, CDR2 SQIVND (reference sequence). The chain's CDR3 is CASSTHRQAPNEKLFF. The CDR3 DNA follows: TGTGCCAGTAGTACACACCGACAGGCACCTAATGAAAAACTGTTTTTT.

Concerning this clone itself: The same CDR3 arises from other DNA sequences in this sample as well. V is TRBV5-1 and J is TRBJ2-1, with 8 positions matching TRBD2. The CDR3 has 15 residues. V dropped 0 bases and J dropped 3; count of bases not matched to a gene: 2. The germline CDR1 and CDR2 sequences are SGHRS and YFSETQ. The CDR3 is CASSLGLAGYNEQFF. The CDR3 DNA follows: TGCGCCAGCAGCTTGGGGCTAGCGGGCTACAATGAGCAGTTCTTC.

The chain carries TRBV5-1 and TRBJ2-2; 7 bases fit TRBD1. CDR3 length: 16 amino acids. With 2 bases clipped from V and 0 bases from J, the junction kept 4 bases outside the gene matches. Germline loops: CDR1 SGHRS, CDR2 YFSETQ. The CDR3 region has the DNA TGCGCCAGCAGCTTAAAGACAGGGACGAACACCGGGGAGCTGTTTTTT. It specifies CASSLKTGTNTGELFF.

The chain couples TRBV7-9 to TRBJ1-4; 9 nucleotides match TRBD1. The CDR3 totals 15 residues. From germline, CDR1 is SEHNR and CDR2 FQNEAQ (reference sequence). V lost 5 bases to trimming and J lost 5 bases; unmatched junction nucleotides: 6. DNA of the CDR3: TGTGCCAGCAGCCCGAAAGGGACAGGGAATGAAAAACTGTTTTTT. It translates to CASSPKGTGNEKLFF.

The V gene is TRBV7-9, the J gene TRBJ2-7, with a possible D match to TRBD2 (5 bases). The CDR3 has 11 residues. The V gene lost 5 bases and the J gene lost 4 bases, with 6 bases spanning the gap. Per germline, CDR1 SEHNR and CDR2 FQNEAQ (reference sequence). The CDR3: CASSGSYEQYF. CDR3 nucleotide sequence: TGTGCCAGCAGCGGGAGTTACGAGCAGTACTTC.

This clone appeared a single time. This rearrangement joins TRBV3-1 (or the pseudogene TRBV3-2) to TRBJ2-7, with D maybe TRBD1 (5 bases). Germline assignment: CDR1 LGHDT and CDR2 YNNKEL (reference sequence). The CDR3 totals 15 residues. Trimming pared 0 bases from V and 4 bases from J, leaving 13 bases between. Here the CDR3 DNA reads TGTGCCAGCAGCCAAGACCCGCCAGGGAATTACGAGCAGTACTTC. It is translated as CASSQDPPGNYEQYF.

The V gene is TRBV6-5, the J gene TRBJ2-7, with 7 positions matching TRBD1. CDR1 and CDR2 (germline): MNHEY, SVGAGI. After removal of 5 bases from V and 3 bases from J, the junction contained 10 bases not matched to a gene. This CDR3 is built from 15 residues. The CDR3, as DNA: TGTGCCAGCAGTCAAACCCCGACAGGGAGCTACGAGCAGTACTTC. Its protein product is CASSQTPTGSYEQYF.

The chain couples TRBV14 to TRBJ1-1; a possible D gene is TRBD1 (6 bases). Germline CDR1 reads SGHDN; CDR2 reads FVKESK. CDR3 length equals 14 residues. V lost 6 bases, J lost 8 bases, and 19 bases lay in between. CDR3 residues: CASRRDGAGVEAFF. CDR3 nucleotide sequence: TGTGCCAGCAGACGCGATGGGGCAGGGGTCGAAGCTTTCTTT.

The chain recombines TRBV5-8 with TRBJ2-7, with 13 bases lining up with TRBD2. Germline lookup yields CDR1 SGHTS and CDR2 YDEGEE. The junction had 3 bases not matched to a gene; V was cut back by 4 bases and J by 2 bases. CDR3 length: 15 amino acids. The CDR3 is CASSRTSGSTYEQYF. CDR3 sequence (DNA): TGTGCCAGCAGCAGGACTAGCGGGAGTACCTACGAGCAGTACTTC.

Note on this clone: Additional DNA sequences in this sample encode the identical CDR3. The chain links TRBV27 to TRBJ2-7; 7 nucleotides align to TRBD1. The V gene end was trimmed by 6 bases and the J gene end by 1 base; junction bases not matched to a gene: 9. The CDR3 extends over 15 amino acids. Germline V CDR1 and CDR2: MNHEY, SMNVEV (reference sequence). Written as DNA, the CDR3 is TGTGCCAGCAGACCCACGGGACAGCGTTCCTACGAGCAGTACTTC. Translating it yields CASRPTGQRSYEQYF.

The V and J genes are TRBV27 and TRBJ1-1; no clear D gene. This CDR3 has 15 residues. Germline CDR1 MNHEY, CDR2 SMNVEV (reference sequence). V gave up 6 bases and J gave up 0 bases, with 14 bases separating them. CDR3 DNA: TGTGCCAGCAGCGCTATCCGGTCCATGAACACTGAAGCTTTCTTT. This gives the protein CASSAIRSMNTEAFF.

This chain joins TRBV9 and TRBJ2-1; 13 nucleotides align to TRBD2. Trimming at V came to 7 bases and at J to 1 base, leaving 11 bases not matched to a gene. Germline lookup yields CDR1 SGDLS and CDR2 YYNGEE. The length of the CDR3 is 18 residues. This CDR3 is CASSRTSGSVMSYNEQFF. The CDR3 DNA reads TGTGCCAGCTCCCGGACTAGCGGGAGTGTTATGTCCTACAATGAGCAGTTCTTC.

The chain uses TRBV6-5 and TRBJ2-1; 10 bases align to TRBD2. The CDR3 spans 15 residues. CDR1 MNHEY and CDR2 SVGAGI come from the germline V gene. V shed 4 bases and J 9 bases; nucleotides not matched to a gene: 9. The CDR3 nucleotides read TGTGCCAGCAGTTCTACTAGCGGGATATTTGGTGAGCAGTTCTTC. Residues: CASSSTSGIFGEQFF.

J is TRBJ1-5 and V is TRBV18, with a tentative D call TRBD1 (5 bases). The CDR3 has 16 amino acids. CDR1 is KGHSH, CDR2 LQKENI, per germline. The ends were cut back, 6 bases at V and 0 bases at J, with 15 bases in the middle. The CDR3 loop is CASSDGAGNSNQPQHF. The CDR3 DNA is TGTGCCAGCTCCGACGGGGCGGGGAATAGCAATCAGCCCCAGCATTTT.

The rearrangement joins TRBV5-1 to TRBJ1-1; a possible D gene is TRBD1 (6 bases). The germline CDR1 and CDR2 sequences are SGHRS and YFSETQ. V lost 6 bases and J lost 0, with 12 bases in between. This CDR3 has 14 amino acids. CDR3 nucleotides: TGCGCCAGCACACGTCGGGACATGAACACTGAAGCTTTCTTT. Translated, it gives CASTRRDMNTEAFF.

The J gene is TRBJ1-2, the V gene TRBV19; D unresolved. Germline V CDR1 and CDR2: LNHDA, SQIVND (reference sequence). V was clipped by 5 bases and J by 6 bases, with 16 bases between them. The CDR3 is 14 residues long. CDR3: CASSPHLGLDGYTF. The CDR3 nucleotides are TGTGCCAGTAGTCCACACTTGGGCTTGGATGGCTACACCTTC.

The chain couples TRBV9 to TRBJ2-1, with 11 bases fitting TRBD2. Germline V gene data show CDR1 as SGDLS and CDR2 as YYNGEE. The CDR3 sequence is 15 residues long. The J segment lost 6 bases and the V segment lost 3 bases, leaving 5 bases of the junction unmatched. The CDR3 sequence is CASSGLAGNFNEQFF. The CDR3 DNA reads TGTGCCAGCAGCGGACTAGCGGGAAACTTCAATGAGCAGTTCTTC.

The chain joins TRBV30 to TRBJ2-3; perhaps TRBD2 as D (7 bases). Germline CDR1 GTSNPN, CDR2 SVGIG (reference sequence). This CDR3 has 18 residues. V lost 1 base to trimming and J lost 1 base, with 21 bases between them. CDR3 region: CAWSGFKGGGSGTDTQYF. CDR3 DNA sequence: TGTGCCTGGAGTGGATTCAAAGGCGGGGGCAGTGGCACAGATACGCAGTATTTT.

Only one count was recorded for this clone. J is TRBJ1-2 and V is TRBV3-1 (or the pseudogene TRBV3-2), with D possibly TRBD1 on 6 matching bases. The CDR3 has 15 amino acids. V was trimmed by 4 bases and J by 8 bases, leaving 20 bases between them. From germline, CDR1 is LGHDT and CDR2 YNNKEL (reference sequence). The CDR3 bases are TGTGCCAGCAGCCGCCAAACAGGGAAGGATAGGGGCTACACCTTC. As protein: CASSRQTGKDRGYTF.

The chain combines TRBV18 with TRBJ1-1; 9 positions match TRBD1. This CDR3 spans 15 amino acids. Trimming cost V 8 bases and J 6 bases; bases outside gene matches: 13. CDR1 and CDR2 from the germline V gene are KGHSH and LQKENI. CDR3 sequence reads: CASRSKSGTGSEAFF. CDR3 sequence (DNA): TGTGCCAGCCGATCCAAAAGCGGGACAGGGTCTGAAGCTTTCTTT.

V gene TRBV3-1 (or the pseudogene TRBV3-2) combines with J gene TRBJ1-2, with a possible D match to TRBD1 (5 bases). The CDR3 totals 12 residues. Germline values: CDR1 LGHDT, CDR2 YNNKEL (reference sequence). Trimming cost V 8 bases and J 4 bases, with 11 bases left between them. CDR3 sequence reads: CASSTGGYGYTF. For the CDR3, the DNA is TGTGCCAGCTCTACAGGCGGCTATGGCTACACCTTC.

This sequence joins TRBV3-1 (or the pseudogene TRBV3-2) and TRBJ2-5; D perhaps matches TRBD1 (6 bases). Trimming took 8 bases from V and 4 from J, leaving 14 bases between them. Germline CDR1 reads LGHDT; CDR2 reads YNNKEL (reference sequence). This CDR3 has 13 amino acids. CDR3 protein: CASRTAPSETQYF. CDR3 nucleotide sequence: TGTGCCAGCCGGACAGCCCCATCAGAGACCCAGTACTTC.

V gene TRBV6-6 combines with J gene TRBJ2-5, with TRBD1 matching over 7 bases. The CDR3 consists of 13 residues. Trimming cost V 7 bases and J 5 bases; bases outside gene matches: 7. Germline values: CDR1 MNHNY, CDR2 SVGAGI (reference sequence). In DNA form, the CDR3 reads TGTGCCAGCAAGAGGGAAGGGGGCGAGACCCAGTACTTC. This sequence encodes CASKREGGETQYF.

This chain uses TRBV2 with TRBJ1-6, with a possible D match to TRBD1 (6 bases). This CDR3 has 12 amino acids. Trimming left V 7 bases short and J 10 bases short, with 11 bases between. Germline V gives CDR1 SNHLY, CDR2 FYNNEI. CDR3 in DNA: TGTGCCAGCATAAGGGACAAATCACCCCTCCACTTT. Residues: CASIRDKSPLHF.

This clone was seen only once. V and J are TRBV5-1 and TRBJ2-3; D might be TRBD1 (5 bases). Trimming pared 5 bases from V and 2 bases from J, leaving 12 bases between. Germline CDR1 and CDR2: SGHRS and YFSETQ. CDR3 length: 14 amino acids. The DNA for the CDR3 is TGCGCCAGCAGAACTCCGACAGACACAGATACGCAGTATTTT. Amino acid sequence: CASRTPTDTDTQYF. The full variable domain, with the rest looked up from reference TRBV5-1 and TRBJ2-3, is KAGVTQTPRYLIKTRGQQVTLSCSPISGHRSVSWYQQTPGQGLQFLFEYFSETQRNKGNFPGRFSGRQFSNSRSEMNVSTLELGDSALYLCASRTPTDTDTQYFGPGTRLTVL.

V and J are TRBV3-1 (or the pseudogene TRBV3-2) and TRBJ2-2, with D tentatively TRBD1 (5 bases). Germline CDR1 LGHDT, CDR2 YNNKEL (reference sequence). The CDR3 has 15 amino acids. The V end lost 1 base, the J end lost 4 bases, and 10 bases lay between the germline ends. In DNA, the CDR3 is TGTGCCAGCAGCCAAGGGGAAGGGGTCACCGGGGAGCTGTTTTTT. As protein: CASSQGEGVTGELFF.

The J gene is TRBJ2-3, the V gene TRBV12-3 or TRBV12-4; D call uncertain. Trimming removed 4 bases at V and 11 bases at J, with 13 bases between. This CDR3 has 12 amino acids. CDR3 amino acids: CASSSVPSGQYF. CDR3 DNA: TGTGCCAGCAGTTCGGTTCCCTCTGGGCAGTATTTT.

CDR3 loop: CASSFNRREDTQYF. DNA for the CDR3: TGCGCCAGCAGCTTTAATAGGAGGGAGGATACGCAGTATTTT. The chain combines TRBV5-1 with TRBJ2-3; D perhaps matches TRBD2 (6 bases). The CDR3 covers 14 residues. V lost 2 bases and J 6 bases, leaving 13 bases between the germline ends. Germline assignment: CDR1 SGHRS and CDR2 YFSETQ.